The sample holds a few counts of the clone carrying this TCR beta chain. The antigen is unknown. Germline-derived CDR1 and CDR2 are GTSNPN and SVGIG (reference sequence). Trimming left V 0 bases short and J 4 bases short, with 12 bases between. The CDR3 length is 14 residues. These data are taken from a study of CD8+ T cells in alopecia areata. The study, taken as a whole, reports: The study also sequences resident alphabeta T cells of normal skin in scalp samples. Patients showed less clear TCR sequence sharing than mice, possibly partly because of HLA diversity.

RNA, once extracted, was reverse transcribed into cDNA for use as the sequencing template. Produced via immunoSEQ multiplex PCR; TCRdb's table is partial and in-frame only. The sample shows around 190,000 clones, 45% to 70% of them seen only once. The sequencing input was CD8+ T cells sorted from blood. The rearrangement uses TRBV30 and TRBJ1-1, with D unresolved. This TCR derives from a human donor in good health. The chain's CDR3 is CAWSVQREITEAFF. The DNA of the CDR3 is TGTGCCTGGAGTGTACAACGGGAAATCACTGAAGCTTTCTTT.